A single sample is the source of the 10 T cell receptor beta chains below, sequenced in a study of T-cell reconstitution after alpha-beta-depleted transplantation in children. The library targeted TCRbeta and was prepared with unique molecular identifiers. TCRdb re-called the PCR reads through MiXCR, storing one row per CDR3 protein. The data show about 410,000 distinct CDR3 sequences, with around 21% seen just once and 3.5% to 4% held by the top ten. The sample in question was PBMCs from the stem cell graft donor, obtained from the stem cell graft. All receptors come from a human donor who donated a stem cell graft to a child with acute myeloid leukemia.

Of note for this clonotype: A much larger clone lies a single base off, so this may be a read error. The gene calls are TRBV29-1 and TRBJ2-7; D unresolved. Looked up from germline, CDR1 is SQVTM and CDR2 is ANQGSEA. This CDR3 spans 12 amino acids. CDR3: CSVTVFSYEEYF. As DNA, the CDR3 is TGCAGCGTTACAGTATTCTCCTACGAGGAGTACTTC.

J is TRBJ1-5 and V is TRBV28, with unresolved D. Deletions cut 2 bases from V and 4 bases from J, with 12 bases between. This CDR3 spans 15 amino acids. CDR1 and CDR2 (germline): MDHEN, SYDVKM. This chain's CDR3 is CASSLPHSGNQPQHF. The DNA of the CDR3 is TGTGCCAGCAGTTTACCCCACAGTGGGAATCAGCCCCAGCATTTT.

The chain uses TRBV20-1 and TRBJ1-1; no definite D call. V was clipped by 5 bases and J by 0 bases, with 13 bases between them. The CDR3 is made up of 14 amino acids. Germline lookup yields CDR1 DFQATT and CDR2 SNEGSKA (reference sequence). The CDR3 loop is CSAGEGHMNTEAFF. For the CDR3, the DNA is TGCAGTGCTGGGGAGGGCCACATGAACACTGAAGCTTTCTTT.

The chain links TRBV10-3 to TRBJ2-1; weak D call: TRBD2 (6 bases). This CDR3 has 16 residues. The germline V gene encodes CDR1 ENHRY and CDR2 SYGVKD. With 6 bases removed from V and 0 bases from J, the gap between germline ends came to 15 bases. DNA of the CDR3: TGTGCCATCAGCTCCCGGGACTCCAGCTCCTACAATGAGCAGTTCTTC. Its protein product is CAISSRDSSSYNEQFF.

This clonotype was observed once. The chain has TRBV28 and TRBJ1-4; D is unclear. The ends were cut back, 6 bases at V and 7 bases at J, with 12 bases in the middle. This CDR3 is 13 amino acids long. Germline CDR1 MDHEN, CDR2 SYDVKM. The DNA for the CDR3 is TGTGCCAGCAGAGTATCTCTAGGTGAAAAACTGTTTTTT. It specifies CASRVSLGEKLFF.

The chain combines TRBV6-1 with TRBJ2-1; the match to TRBD1 covers 8 bases. Germline CDR1 reads MNHNS; CDR2 reads SASEGT. With V trimmed by 5 bases and J by 1 base, 10 bases remained unmatched. This CDR3 contains 17 residues. CDR3 in amino acids: CASSPRTGIGSYNEQFF. The CDR3 DNA follows: TGTGCCAGCAGTCCCCGGACAGGGATCGGTTCCTACAATGAGCAGTTCTTC.

This clonotype has just a few counts. V gene TRBV7-2 combines with J gene TRBJ2-1, with D tentatively TRBD2 (5 bases). The CDR3 runs 15 residues. Trimming cost V 2 bases and J 5 bases, with 13 bases left between them. Looked up from germline, CDR1 is SGHTA and CDR2 is FQGNSA. CDR3 sequence reads: CASSLWLAPNNEQFF. The CDR3 DNA sequence: TGTGCCAGCAGCTTATGGCTAGCACCCAACAATGAGCAGTTCTTC.

The table lists this clonotype with a few counts. V and J are TRBV11-2 and TRBJ2-5, with 7 bases matching TRBD1. J gave up 4 bases and V 4 bases, and 12 bases lay outside the gene matches. Germline CDR1 and CDR2: SGHAT and FQNNGV. The CDR3 is 16 residues long. The CDR3 DNA reads as TGTGCCAGCAGCTCCAAAGATCAGGGGGTTTTAGAGACCCAGTACTTC. Amino acids: CASSSKDQGVLETQYF.

The chain is built from TRBV7-2 and TRBJ2-1; TRBD2 matches 7 bases. Unmatched junction bases numbered 4, after V lost 0 bases and J lost 2 bases. The CDR3 spans 16 residues. Germline CDR1 is SGHTA and CDR2 is FQGNSA. The CDR3 DNA is TGTGCCAGCAGCTTAGCGGGGCGGGGGACCTACAATGAGCAGTTCTTC. It encodes CASSLAGRGTYNEQFF. The full variable domain, in which reference TRBV7-2 and TRBJ2-1 provide the parts outside the CDR3, is GAGVSQSPSNKVTEKGKDVELRCDPISGHTALYWYRQSLGQGLEFLIYFQGNSAPDKSGLPSDRFSAERTGGSVSTLTIQRTQQEDSAVYLCASSLAGRGTYNEQFFGPGTRLTVL.

The J gene is TRBJ2-1, the V gene TRBV7-9; 10 bases agree with TRBD1. CDR1 SEHNR and CDR2 FQNEAQ come from the germline V gene (reference sequence). J was trimmed by 7 bases and V by 4 bases; bases with no gene match: 7. The CDR3 spans 15 residues. CDR3 nucleotides: TGTGCCAGCAGCTCCCGGGACAGGGGTAGGAATGAGCAGTTCTTC. It codes for CASSSRDRGRNEQFF.